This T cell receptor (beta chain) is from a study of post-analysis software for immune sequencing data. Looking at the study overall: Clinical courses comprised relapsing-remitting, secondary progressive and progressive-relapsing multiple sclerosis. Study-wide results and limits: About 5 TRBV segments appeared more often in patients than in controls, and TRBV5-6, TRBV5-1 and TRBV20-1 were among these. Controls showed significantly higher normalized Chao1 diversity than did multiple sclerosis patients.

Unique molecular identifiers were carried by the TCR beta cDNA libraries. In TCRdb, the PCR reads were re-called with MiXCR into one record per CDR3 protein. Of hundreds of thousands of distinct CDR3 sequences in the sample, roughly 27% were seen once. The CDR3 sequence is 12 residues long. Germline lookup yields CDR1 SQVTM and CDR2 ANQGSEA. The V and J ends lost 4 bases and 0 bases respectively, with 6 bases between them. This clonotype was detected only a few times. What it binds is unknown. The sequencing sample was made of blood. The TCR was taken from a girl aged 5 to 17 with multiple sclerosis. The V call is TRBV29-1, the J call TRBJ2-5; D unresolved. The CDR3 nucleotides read TGCAGCGTTGTCCGGAACCAAGAGACCCAGTACTTC. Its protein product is CSVVRNQETQYF.